This entry lists 29 T cell receptor beta chains sequenced from one sample in a study of blood T cells in healthy people across ages. Then a second PCR, running roughly 7 to 11 cycles, was carried out with a sample-barcoded 5' primer and a J-beta primer mix. MiXCR was run by TCRdb on the 5' RACE reads, yielding one entry per CDR3 protein. The sample contains around 940,000 distinct CDR3 sequences, roughly 47% of which appear only once. Material: blood. The receptors stem from a woman in her fifties or sixties in good health.

The chain has TRBV7-2 and TRBJ1-2, with 8 bases identical to TRBD1. V lost 8 bases to trimming and J lost 3 bases; unmatched junction nucleotides: 8. CDR1 and CDR2 from the germline V gene are SGHTA and FQGNSA. The length of the CDR3 is 14 residues. CDR3 protein: CASGVQQGDYGYTF. The CDR3 coding sequence is TGTGCCAGCGGCGTCCAACAGGGGGACTATGGCTACACCTTC. Full variable domain (rest looked up from reference TRBV7-2 and TRBJ1-2): GAGVSQSPSNKVTEKGKDVELRCDPISGHTALYWYRQSLGQGLEFLIYFQGNSAPDKSGLPSDRFSAERTGGSVSTLTIQRTQQEDSAVYLCASGVQQGDYGYTFGSGTRLTVV.

This chain links TRBV28 with TRBJ1-5; tentative D call: TRBD1 (6 bases). The CDR3 is 15 amino acids. Germline V gene data show CDR1 as MDHEN and CDR2 as SYDVKM. V was shortened by 1 base and J by 2 bases, with 9 bases between the two germline ends. CDR3 protein: CASSLSRGGNQPQHF. For the CDR3, the DNA is TGTGCCAGCAGTTTATCCAGGGGAGGCAATCAGCCCCAGCATTTT.

The CDR3: CASSVTQGDYGYTF. CDR3 DNA: TGTGCCAGCAGCGTTACACAGGGGGACTATGGCTACACCTTC. This chain joins TRBV7-8 and TRBJ1-2; 8 positions match TRBD1. The germline gives CDR1 SGHVS, CDR2 FQNEAQ. This CDR3 contains 14 residues. V lost 5 bases, J lost 3 bases, and 5 bases stayed unmatched. The full variable domain, in which reference TRBV7-8 and TRBJ1-2 provide the parts outside the CDR3, is GAGVSQSPRYKVAKRGQDVALRCDPISGHVSLFWYQQALGQGPEFLTYFQNEAQLDKSGLPSDRFFAERPEGSVSTLKIQRTQQEDSAVYLCASSVTQGDYGYTFGSGTRLTVV.

The CDR3 here is CASSQGAGPSGANVLTF. The CDR3 DNA reads as TGTGCCAGCAGCCAGGGAGCGGGACCCTCTGGGGCCAACGTCCTGACTTTC. J is TRBJ2-6 and V is TRBV3-1; 7 bases match TRBD2. V lost 3 bases, J lost 0 bases, and 5 bases stayed unmatched. This CDR3 contains 17 residues. Germline CDR1 is LGHDT and CDR2 is YNNKEL (reference sequence).

This clonotype was observed a handful of times. The CDR3 nucleotides read TGCGCCAGCAGCGAAGGGGGGGCAGGGAGAAACGAGCAGTACTTC. This codes for CASSEGGAGRNEQYF. V is TRBV4-1 and J is TRBJ2-5; TRBD2 might be the D (7 bases). The last part of the DNA fits TRBJ2-7 better; the J call may be wrong. The CDR3 spans 15 residues. Germline CDR1 is MGHRA and CDR2 is YSYEKL.

V gene TRBV5-8 combines with J gene TRBJ1-5, with D unresolved. The CDR3 covers 12 residues. Trimming stripped 4 bases from V and 11 bases from J, with 13 bases between. Germline CDR1 and CDR2: SGHTS and YDEGEE. DNA of the CDR3: TGTGCCAGCAGCCATACGTCTTGGGCCCAGCATTTT. Translated, it gives CASSHTSWAQHF.

The chain recombines TRBV29-1 with TRBJ2-7; possible D gene TRBD1, 5 bases. Trimming took off 4 bases at V and 4 bases at J, with 14 bases between the two ends. Germline CDR1 is SQVTM and CDR2 is ANQGSEA. The CDR3 is made up of 13 amino acids. Here the CDR3 DNA reads TGCAGCGTTGCCGACAGTCGCGAATACGAGCAGTACTTC. It is translated as CSVADSREYEQYF.

V usage is TRBV29-1 and J usage is TRBJ1-2; 8 bases line up with TRBD1. V shed 7 bases, J shed 3 bases, and the junction held 7 bases outside the gene matches. Per germline, CDR1 SQVTM and CDR2 ANQGSEA. The CDR3 loop spans 13 amino acids. In DNA form, the CDR3 reads TGCAGCGCCCAGGGGGCGCGTGACTATGGCTACACCTTC. It specifies CSAQGARDYGYTF.

This clonotype was seen a single time. The chain links TRBV9 to TRBJ1-2; TRBD1 is a possible D gene (5 bases). The germline V gene has CDR1 SGDLS and CDR2 YYNGEE. CDR3 length: 14 amino acids. Trimming stripped 3 bases from V and 8 bases from J, with 17 bases between. The CDR3 nucleotides read TGTGCCAGCAGCGAGACAGTTGTACCGAGGGGCTACACCTTC. This sequence encodes CASSETVVPRGYTF.

J is TRBJ2-1 and V is TRBV13; D remains ambiguous. The CDR3 extends over 14 amino acids. Deletions cut 2 bases from V and 6 bases from J, with 11 bases between. The V gene's germline CDR1 is PRHDT and CDR2 FYEKMQ (reference sequence). As DNA, the CDR3 is TGTGCCAGCAGCTTACTCGGCGCCCCCAATGAGCAGTTCTTC. Translation: CASSLLGAPNEQFF.

This clonotype was counted many times. The rearrangement links TRBV12-3 or TRBV12-4 to TRBJ2-6; D remains unclear. The CDR3 sequence is 17 residues long. V shed 0 bases and J shed 0 bases, with 9 bases lying between them. CDR3 coding DNA: TGTGCCAGCAGTTTAGCGCTGGGTGGCTCTGGGGCCAACGTCCTGACTTTC. It translates to CASSLALGGSGANVLTF.

The chain has TRBV24-1 and TRBJ2-3; TRBD2 agrees at 12 bases. The CDR3 runs to 19 residues. From germline, CDR1 is KGHDR and CDR2 SFDVKD. With 0 bases clipped from V and 4 bases from J, the junction kept 10 bases outside the gene matches. The CDR3 region is CATSDLPGVTSGSADTQYF. The CDR3 coding sequence is TGTGCCACCAGTGATTTGCCGGGAGTGACTAGCGGGAGTGCAGATACGCAGTATTTT.

This chain uses TRBV11-2 with TRBJ2-3; a weak D match, TRBD2 (6 bases). Trimming took 1 base from V and 2 from J, leaving 13 bases between them. The germline V gene has CDR1 SGHAT and CDR2 FQNNGV. This CDR3 region has 16 residues. The CDR3 spells CASSLGGGGVTDTQYF. CDR3 nucleotides: TGTGCCAGCAGCTTAGGAGGCGGAGGGGTCACAGATACGCAGTATTTT.

This chain uses TRBV20-1 with TRBJ2-1; TRBD2 matches 8 bases. From germline, CDR1 is DFQATT and CDR2 SNEGSKA (reference sequence). V was clipped by 5 bases and J by 6 bases; unmatched bases: 9. CDR3 size: 14 residues. For the CDR3, the DNA is TGCAGTGCTGAAACGGGACTAGGGTCCAATGAGCAGTTCTTC. Translation: CSAETGLGSNEQFF.

This clonotype has more than one count but fewer than ten. The rearrangement links TRBV12-3 or TRBV12-4 to TRBJ1-2; possible D gene TRBD1, 6 bases. The CDR3 is made up of 13 amino acids. The ends were cut back, 5 bases at V and 4 bases at J, with 11 bases in the middle. CDR3 bases: TGTGCCAGCAGTATGGACAGCATCTATGGCTACACCTTC. It is translated as CASSMDSIYGYTF.

The chain joins TRBV4-1 to TRBJ2-5; no reliable D call. Trimming took off 2 bases at V and 5 bases at J, with 21 bases between the two ends. Germline CDR1 reads MGHRA; CDR2 reads YSYEKL. CDR3 length: 17 amino acids. This chain's CDR3 is CASSQSLISLAAETQYF. The CDR3 DNA sequence: TGCGCCAGCAGCCAATCTCTCATATCTTTAGCCGCCGAGACCCAGTACTTC.

CDR3 DNA sequence: TGTGCCAGCAGTCCCCGGGGACTAGGTCGGGGATACAATGAGCAGTTCTTC. As protein: CASSPRGLGRGYNEQFF. The genes are TRBV27 and TRBJ2-1, with 8 bases aligning to TRBD2. After removal of 5 bases from V and 4 bases from J, the junction contained 13 bases not matched to a gene. The germline V gene has CDR1 MNHEY and CDR2 SMNVEV (reference sequence). The CDR3 extends over 17 amino acids.

The chain employs TRBV11-3 and TRBJ2-1, with a tentative D call TRBD2 (6 bases). Between the trimmed V and J ends, which lost 1 base and 5 bases, there was a span of 12 bases. Germline loops: CDR1 SGHNT, CDR2 YENEEA. The CDR3 is 15 residues long. The CDR3 loop is CASSLGTIDDNEQFF. The CDR3 DNA reads TGTGCCAGCAGCTTAGGGACTATCGACGACAATGAGCAGTTCTTC.

This clonotype was detected a few times. Here the CDR3 reads CASSTQGVVNTEAFF. CDR3 in DNA: TGTGCCAGCAGCACACAGGGGGTAGTCAACACTGAAGCTTTCTTT. The rearrangement links TRBV7-9 to TRBJ1-1; 8 bases are shared with TRBD1. Per germline, CDR1 SEHNR and CDR2 FQNEAQ (reference sequence). Trimming took 5 bases from V and 2 from J; bases not matched to a gene: 7. The CDR3 has 15 residues.

This clonotype came up a few times. The chain has TRBV18 and TRBJ2-1; 7 nucleotides match TRBD2. The CDR3 length is 17 residues. V shed 3 bases, J shed 2 bases, and the junction held 10 bases outside the gene matches. CDR1 and CDR2 (germline): KGHSH, LQKENI. For the CDR3, the DNA is TGTGCCAGCTCACCCGATACTAGCGCGGTAACCTACAATGAGCAGTTCTTC. Its translation is CASSPDTSAVTYNEQFF.

The chain is built from TRBV6-5 and TRBJ2-6, with unresolved D. The V gene's germline CDR1 is MNHEY and CDR2 SVGAGI. The CDR3 runs 15 residues. The V and J ends lost 6 bases and 0 bases respectively, with 9 bases between them. The CDR3: CASRKPHSGANVLTF. DNA for the CDR3: TGTGCCAGCAGGAAACCACACTCTGGGGCCAACGTCCTGACTTTC.

The V call is TRBV20-1, the J call TRBJ2-7; unclear D gene. Germline CDR1 and CDR2: DFQATT and SNEGSKA (reference sequence). The V end was cut by 5 bases, the J end by 7 bases, with 18 bases between. The CDR3 has 13 residues. The CDR3 spells CSASPQRVGEQYF. CDR3 bases: TGCAGTGCTTCACCCCAACGGGTTGGGGAGCAGTACTTC.

This clonotype was seen many times. The genes are TRBV7-2 and TRBJ1-5; 8 bases map to TRBD1. Germline-derived CDR1 and CDR2 are SGHTA and FQGNSA. V gave up 2 bases and J gave up 7 bases; unmatched junction bases: 4. The CDR3 length is 14 residues. CDR3 in amino acids: CASSLTGGGQPQHF. In DNA form, the CDR3 reads TGTGCCAGCAGCTTAACAGGGGGTGGGCAGCCCCAGCATTTT.

This clonotype was counted a few times. The chain is built from TRBV20-1 and TRBJ2-7, with D tentatively TRBD2 (6 bases). CDR3 size: 12 residues. Germline lookup yields CDR1 DFQATT and CDR2 SNEGSKA (reference sequence). V was shortened by 5 bases and J by 3 bases, with 11 bases between the two germline ends. CDR3 sequence reads: CSASLGGYEQYF. Here the CDR3 DNA reads TGCAGTGCTTCCCTGGGGGGCTACGAGCAGTACTTC.

In its sample, this clonotype was seen a few times. A much larger clone lies a single base off, so this may be a read error. V and J are TRBV9 and TRBJ1-2, with D hard to call. Germline V gene data show CDR1 as SGDLS and CDR2 as YYNGEE. The V end lost 0 bases, the J end lost 2 bases, and 5 bases lay between the germline ends. There are 13 residues in the CDR3. CDR3 DNA sequence: TGTGCCAGCAGCGTAGACAGAAACTATGGCTACACCTTC. Its protein is CASSVDRNYGYTF.

V usage is TRBV18 and J usage is TRBJ1-5, with D maybe TRBD1 (5 bases). The CDR3 runs 17 residues. Trimming shortened V by 3 bases and J by 4 bases, and 19 bases separated the two germline ends. CDR1 and CDR2 (germline): KGHSH, LQKENI. This CDR3 reads CASSPSANRGVNQPQHF. The CDR3 region has the DNA TGTGCCAGCTCACCTTCGGCGAACAGAGGGGTAAATCAGCCCCAGCATTTT.

The chain uses TRBV7-9 and TRBJ1-5; tentatively, D is TRBD1 (5 bases). The V gene's germline CDR1 is SEHNR and CDR2 FQNEAQ (reference sequence). This CDR3 is 18 amino acids long. V was pared by 4 bases and J by 3 bases, with 22 bases between. CDR3 loop: CASSYGGLRELNNQPQHF. Written as DNA, the CDR3 is TGTGCCAGCAGCTATGGGGGACTACGAGAACTAAACAATCAGCCCCAGCATTTT.

The chain links TRBV7-9 to TRBJ2-7; 7 positions agree with TRBD1. The junction had 16 bases not matched to a gene; V was cut back by 4 bases and J by 7 bases. From germline, CDR1 is SEHNR and CDR2 FQNEAQ (reference sequence). The CDR3 has 16 amino acids. The CDR3 reads CASSSTGTAAYNEQYF. The CDR3, as DNA: TGTGCCAGCAGCTCAACCGGGACAGCAGCCTACAATGAGCAGTACTTC.

The rearrangement links TRBV4-3 to TRBJ2-4; D remains unclear. The last part of the DNA fits TRBJ2-7 better; the J call may be wrong. CDR1 and CDR2 from the germline V gene are LGHNA and YSLEER. The CDR3 consists of 13 residues. In nucleotides, the CDR3 is TGCGCCAGCAGCCAATTACGAGGAGACGAGCAGTACTTC. It translates to CASSQLRGDEQYF.